This TCR beta chain derives from a study of OX40 agonist ivuxolimab in advanced cancers. Germline V gives CDR1 MDHEN, CDR2 SYDVKM. The V and J ends lost 6 bases and 1 base respectively, with 16 bases between them. The CDR3 runs 16 residues. The data were produced by immunoSEQ multiplex PCR, yet TCRdb's version contains in-frame clones alone and is incomplete. The top ten clones hold about 5.4% of a sample with tens of thousands of clones, around 90% of them seen once. The sample consisted of CD4+ or CD8+ T cells sorted from blood, taken in a trial of the OX40 agonist ivuxolimab. The chain recombines TRBV28 with TRBJ2-1; possible D gene TRBD2, 5 bases. The origin of this receptor is an adult with an advanced solid tumor such as melanoma, head and neck, liver or kidney cancer. The CDR3 DNA sequence: TGTGCCAGCAGCCTCCTGAGCGGACCTTCCTACAATGAGCAGTTCTTC. It translates to CASSLLSGPSYNEQFF.